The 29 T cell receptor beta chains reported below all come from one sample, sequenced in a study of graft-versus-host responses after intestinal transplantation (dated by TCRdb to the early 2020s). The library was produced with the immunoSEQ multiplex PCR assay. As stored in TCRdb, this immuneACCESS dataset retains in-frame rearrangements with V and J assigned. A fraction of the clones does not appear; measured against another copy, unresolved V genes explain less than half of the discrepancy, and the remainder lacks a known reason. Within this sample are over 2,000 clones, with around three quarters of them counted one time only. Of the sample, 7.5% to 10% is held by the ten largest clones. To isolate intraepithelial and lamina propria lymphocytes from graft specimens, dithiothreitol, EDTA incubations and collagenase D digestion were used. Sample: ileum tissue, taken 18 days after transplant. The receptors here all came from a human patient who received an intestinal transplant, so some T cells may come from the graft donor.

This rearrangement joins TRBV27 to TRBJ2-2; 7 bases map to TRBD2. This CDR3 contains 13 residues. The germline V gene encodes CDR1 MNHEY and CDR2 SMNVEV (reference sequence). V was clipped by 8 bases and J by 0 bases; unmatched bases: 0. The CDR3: CASGGANTGELFF. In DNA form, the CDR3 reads TGTGCCAGCGGGGGGGCGAACACCGGGGAGCTGTTTTTT.

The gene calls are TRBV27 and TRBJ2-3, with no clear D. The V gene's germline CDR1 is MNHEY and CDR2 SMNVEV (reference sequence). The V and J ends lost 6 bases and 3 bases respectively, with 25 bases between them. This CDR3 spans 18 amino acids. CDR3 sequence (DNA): TGTGCCAGCAGCGACGTACCGCATTTAGATGGAGTTACAGATACGCAGTATTTT. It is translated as CASSDVPHLDGVTDTQYF.

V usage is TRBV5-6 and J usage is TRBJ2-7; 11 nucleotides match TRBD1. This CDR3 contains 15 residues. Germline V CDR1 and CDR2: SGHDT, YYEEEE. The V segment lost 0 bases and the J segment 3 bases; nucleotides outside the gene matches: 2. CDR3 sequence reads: CASSLAGQGVYEQYF. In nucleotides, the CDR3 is TGTGCCAGCAGCTTGGCGGGACAGGGGGTCTACGAGCAGTACTTC. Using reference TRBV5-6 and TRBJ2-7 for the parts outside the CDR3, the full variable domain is DAGVTQSPTHLIKTRGQQVTLRCSPKSGHDTVSWYQQALGQGPQFIFQYYEEEERQRGNFPDRFSGHQFPNYSSELNVNALLLGDSALYLCASSLAGQGVYEQYFGPGTRLTVT.

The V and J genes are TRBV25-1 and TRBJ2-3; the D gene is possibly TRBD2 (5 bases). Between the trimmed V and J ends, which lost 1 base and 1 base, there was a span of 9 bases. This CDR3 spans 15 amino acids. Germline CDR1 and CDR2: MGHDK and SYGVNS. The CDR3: CASSESGAGTDTQYF. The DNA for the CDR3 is TGTGCCAGCAGTGAATCAGGAGCGGGCACAGATACGCAGTATTTT.

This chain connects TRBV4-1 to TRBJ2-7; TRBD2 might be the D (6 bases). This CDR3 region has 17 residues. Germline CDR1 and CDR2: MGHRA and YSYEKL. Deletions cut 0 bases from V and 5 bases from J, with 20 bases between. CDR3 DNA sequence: TGCGCCAGCAGCCAAGATCCGCCCGGGGGTCGGTTCCACGAGCAGTACTTC. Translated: CASSQDPPGGRFHEQYF.

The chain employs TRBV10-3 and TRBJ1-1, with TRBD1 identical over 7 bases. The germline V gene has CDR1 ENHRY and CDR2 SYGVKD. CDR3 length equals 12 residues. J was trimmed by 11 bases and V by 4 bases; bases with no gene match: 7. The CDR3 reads CAISAGDRDAFF. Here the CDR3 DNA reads TGTGCCATCAGTGCCGGCGACAGGGACGCTTTCTTT.

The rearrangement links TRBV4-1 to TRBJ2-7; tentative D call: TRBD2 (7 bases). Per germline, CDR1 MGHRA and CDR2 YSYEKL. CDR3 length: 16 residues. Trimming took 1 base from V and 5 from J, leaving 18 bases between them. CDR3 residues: CASSQAGGRLKNEQYF. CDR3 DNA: TGCGCCAGCAGCCAAGCCGGGGGGCGCTTAAAAAACGAGCAGTACTTC.

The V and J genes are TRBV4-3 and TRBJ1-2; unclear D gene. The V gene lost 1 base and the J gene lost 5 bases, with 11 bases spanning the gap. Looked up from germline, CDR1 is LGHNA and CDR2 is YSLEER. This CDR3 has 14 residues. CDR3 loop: CASSQARGGYGYTF. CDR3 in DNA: TGCGCCAGCAGCCAAGCCCGGGGAGGGTATGGCTACACCTTC.

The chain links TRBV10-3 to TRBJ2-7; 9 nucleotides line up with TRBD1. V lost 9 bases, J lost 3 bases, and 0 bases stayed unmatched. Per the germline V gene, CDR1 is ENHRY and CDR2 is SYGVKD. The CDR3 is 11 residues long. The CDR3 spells CAMGQGYEQYF. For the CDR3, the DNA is TGTGCCATGGGACAGGGCTACGAGCAGTACTTC.

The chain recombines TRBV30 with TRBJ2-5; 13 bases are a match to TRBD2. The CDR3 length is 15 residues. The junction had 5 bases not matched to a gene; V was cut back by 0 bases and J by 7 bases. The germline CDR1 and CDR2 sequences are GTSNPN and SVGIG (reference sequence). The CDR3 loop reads CAWSVLAGGPGTQYF. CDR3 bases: TGTGCCTGGAGTGTACTAGCGGGGGGGCCGGGGACCCAGTACTTC.

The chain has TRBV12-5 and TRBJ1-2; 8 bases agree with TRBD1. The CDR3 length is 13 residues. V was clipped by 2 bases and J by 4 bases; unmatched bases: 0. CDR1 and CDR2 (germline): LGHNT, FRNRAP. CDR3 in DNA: TGTGCTAGTGGTTTGACAGGGGGCTATGGCTACACCTTC. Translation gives CASGLTGGYGYTF.

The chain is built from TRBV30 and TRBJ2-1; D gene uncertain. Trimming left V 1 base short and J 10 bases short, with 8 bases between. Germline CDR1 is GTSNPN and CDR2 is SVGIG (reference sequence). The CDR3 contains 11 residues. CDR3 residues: CAWSGRREQFF. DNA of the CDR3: TGTGCCTGGAGTGGTAGGCGGGAGCAGTTCTTC.

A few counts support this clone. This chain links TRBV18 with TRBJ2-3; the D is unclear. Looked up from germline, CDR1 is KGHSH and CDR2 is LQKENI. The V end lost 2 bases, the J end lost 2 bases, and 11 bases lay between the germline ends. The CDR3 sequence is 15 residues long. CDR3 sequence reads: CASSPNALITDTQYF. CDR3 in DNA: TGTGCCAGCTCACCAAATGCGCTAATCACAGATACGCAGTATTTT.

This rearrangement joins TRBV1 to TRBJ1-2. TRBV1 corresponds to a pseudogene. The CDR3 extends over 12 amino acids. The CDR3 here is CTSRRKTYGYTF. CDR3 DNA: TGCACCAGCAGGCGAAAGACCTATGGCTACACCTTC.

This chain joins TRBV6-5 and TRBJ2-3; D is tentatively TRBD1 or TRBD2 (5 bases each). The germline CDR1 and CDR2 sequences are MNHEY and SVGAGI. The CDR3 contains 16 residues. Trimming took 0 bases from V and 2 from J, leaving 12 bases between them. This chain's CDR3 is CASSYSGTDFTDTQYF. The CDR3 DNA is TGTGCCAGCAGTTACTCGGGGACGGACTTCACAGATACGCAGTATTTT.

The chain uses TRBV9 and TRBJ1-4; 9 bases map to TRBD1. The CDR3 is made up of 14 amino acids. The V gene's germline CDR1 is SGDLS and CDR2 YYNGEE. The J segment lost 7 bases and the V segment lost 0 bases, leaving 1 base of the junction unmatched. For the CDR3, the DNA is TGTGCCAGCAGCGTAGACAGGGGGCGTGAAAAACTGTTTTTT. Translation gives CASSVDRGREKLFF.

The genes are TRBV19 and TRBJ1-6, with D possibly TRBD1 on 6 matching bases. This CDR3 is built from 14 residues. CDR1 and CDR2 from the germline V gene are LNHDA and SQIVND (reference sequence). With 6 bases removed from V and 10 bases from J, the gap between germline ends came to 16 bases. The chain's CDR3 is CASRQTGRKSPLHF. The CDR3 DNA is TGTGCCAGTAGGCAAACAGGGCGGAAGTCACCCCTCCACTTT.

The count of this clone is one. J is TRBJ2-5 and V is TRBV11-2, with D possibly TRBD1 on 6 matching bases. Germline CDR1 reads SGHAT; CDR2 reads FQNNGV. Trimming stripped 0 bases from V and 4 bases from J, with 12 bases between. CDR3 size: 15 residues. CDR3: CASSLERTGRETQYF. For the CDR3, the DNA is TGTGCCAGCAGCTTAGAACGCACAGGGAGAGAGACCCAGTACTTC. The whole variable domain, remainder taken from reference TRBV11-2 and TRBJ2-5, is EAGVAQSPRYKIIEKRQSVAFWCNPISGHATLYWYQQILGQGPKLLIQFQNNGVVDDSQLPKDRFSAERLKGVDSTLKIQPAKLEDSAVYLCASSLERTGRETQYFGPGTRLLVL.

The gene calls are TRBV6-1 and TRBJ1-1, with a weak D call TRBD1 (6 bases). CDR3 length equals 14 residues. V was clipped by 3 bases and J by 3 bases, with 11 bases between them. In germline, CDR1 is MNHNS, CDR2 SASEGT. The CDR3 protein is CASSDRQDYTEAFF. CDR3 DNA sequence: TGTGCCAGCAGTGACCGACAGGACTACACTGAAGCTTTCTTT.

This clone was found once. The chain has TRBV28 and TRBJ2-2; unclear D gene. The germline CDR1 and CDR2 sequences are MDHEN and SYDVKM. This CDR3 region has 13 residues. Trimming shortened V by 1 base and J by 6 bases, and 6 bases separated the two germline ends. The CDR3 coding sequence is TGTGCCAGCAGTTTATCAGTGGCCGGGGAGCTGTTTTTT. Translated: CASSLSVAGELFF.

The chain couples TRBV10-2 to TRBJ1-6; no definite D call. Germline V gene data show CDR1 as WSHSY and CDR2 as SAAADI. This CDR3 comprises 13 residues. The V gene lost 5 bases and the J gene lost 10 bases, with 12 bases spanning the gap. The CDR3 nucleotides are TGCGCCAGCAGTTATACGTTGCAATCACCCCTCCACTTT. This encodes CASSYTLQSPLHF.

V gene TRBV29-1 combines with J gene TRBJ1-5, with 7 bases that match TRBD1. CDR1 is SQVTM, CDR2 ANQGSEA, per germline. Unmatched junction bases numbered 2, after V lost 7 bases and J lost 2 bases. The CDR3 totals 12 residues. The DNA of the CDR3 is TGCAGCGCCGGACAGGGCAATCAGCCCCAGCATTTT. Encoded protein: CSAGQGNQPQHF.

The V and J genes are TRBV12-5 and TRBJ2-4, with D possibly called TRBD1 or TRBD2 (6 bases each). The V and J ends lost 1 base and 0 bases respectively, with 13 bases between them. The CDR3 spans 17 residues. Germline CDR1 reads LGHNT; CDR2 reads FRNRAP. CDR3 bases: TGTGCTAGTGGTTTGGCGGGGGCCGAAGGAGCCAAAAACATTCAGTACTTC. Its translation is CASGLAGAEGAKNIQYF.

For the CDR3, the DNA is TGTGCCAGCAGTTACGGTGGGCTAGCGGGGTACGAGCAGTACTTC. Its translation: CASSYGGLAGYEQYF. The chain joins TRBV6-5 to TRBJ2-7, with 9 bases aligning to TRBD2. CDR1 is MNHEY and CDR2 is SVGAGI in the germline V gene. J lost 4 bases, V lost 2 bases, and 6 bases had no gene match. There are 15 residues in the CDR3.

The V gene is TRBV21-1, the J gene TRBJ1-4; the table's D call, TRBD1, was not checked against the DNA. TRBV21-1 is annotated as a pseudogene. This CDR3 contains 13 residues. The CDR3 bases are TGTGCCAGCAGCAAAGGGACAAATGAAAAACTGTTTTTT. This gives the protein CASSKGTNEKLFF.

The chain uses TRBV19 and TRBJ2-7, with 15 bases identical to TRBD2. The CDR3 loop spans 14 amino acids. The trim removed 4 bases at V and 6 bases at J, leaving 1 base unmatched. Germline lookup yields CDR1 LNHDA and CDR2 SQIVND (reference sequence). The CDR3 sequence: CASSTGLAGGEQYF. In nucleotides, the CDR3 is TGTGCCAGTAGTACGGGACTAGCGGGAGGCGAGCAGTACTTC.

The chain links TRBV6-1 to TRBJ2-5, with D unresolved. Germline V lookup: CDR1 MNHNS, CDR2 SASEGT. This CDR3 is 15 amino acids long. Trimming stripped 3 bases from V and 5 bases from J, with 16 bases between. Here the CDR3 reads CASSEGLNRGETQYF. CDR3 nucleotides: TGTGCCAGCAGTGAGGGGTTAAACCGCGGTGAGACCCAGTACTTC.

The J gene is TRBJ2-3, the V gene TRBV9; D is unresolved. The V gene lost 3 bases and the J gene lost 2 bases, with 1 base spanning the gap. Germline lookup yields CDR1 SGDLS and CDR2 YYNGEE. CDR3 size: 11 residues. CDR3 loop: CASSDTDTQYF. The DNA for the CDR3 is TGTGCCAGCAGCGACACAGATACGCAGTATTTT.

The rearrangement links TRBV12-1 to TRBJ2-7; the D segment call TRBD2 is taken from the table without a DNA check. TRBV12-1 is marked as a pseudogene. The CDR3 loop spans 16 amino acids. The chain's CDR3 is CASSFWTSGRAYEQYF. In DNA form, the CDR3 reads TGTGCCAGCAGCTTTTGGACTAGCGGGAGGGCCTACGAGCAGTACTTC.